This T cell receptor beta chain emerged from a study of response to subunit inactivated influenza vaccine. The study, taken as a whole, reports: It was the authors' suggestion that each seasonal influenza vaccination recruits few new T cells.

This CDR3 is built from 20 residues. Each CDR3 protein gets one entry after TCRdb re-called the RT-PCR reads with MiXCR. The sample comprises 590,000 or so distinct CDR3 sequences, around 15% of which are singletons, and 7.6% rests with the top ten. Note on this clonotype: Its antigen is not known.

The chain employs TRBV21-1 and TRBJ2-2; the DNA was not used to check the table's D call, TRBD1. TRBV21-1 is annotated as a pseudogene. The sample consisted of PBMCs from blood, taken approximately 15 days before vaccination. The receptor comes from a man in his fifties who received an inactivated influenza vaccine. As DNA, the CDR3 is TGTGCCAGCAGCAAACGCCTACGATTTAGGGGGACGGGGGTCCTCGGGGAGCTGTTTTTT. It is translated as CASSKRLRFRGTGVLGELFF.